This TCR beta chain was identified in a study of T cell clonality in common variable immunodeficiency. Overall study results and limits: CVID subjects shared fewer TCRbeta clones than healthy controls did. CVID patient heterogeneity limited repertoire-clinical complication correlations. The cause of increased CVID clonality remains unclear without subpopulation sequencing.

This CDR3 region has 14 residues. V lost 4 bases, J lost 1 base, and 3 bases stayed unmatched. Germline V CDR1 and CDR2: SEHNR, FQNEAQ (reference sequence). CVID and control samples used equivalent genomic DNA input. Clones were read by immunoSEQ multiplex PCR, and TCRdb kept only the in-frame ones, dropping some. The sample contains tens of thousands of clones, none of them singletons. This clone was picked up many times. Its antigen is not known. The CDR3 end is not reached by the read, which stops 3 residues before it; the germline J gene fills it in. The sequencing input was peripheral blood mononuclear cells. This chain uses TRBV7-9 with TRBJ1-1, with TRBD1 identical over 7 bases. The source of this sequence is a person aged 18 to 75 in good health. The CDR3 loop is CASSWTGRNTEAFF. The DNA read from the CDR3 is TGTGCCAGCAGCTGGACAGGTAGGAACACTGAA.